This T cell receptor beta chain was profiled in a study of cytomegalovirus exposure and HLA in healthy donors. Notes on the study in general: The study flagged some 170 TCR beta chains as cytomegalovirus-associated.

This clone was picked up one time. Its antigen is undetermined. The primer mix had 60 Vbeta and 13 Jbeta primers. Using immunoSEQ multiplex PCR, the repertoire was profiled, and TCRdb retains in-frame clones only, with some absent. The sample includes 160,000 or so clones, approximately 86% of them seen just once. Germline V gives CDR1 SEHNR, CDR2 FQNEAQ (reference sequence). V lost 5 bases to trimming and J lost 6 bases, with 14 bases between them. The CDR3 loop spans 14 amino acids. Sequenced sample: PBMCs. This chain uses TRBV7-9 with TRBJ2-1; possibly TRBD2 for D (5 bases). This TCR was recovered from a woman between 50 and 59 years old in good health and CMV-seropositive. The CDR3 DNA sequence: TGTGCCAGCAGCCGTGGAAACGGACTCAATGAGCAGTTCTTC. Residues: CASSRGNGLNEQFF.